This T cell receptor (beta chain) emerged from a study of blood T cell repertoires in COVID-19. Turning to the study itself: Acute-phase and convalescent COVID-19 samples originated in the United States, Italy and Spain. T cells, B-cell-depleted T cells, or PBMCs provided the cDNA or gDNA that served as material.

The CDR3 length is 15 residues. CDR1 is MRHNA, CDR2 SNTAGT, per germline. The ends lost 5 bases at V and 0 bases at J; junction bases unmatched: 4. Original analysis: Counts of nucleated cells, estimated from reference gene primer amplification, were obtained. Produced via immunoSEQ multiplex PCR; TCRdb's table is partial and in-frame only. Clone size and V and J calls were adopted from that table, with D and trimming inferred from the DNA. This sample carries some 130,000 clones, roughly three quarters of them seen once, and the ten largest clones take around 2%. V usage is TRBV6-4 and J usage is TRBJ2-3; 8 positions agree with TRBD1. The TCR originated in a woman aged 65 to 85 with acute or convalescent COVID-19. Sequences were obtained from peripheral blood. The CDR3 DNA sequence: TGTGCCAGCAGTCCGGACAGGGAGAGCACAGATACGCAGTATTTT. It specifies CASSPDRESTDTQYF.